The clone carrying this T cell receptor beta chain has a single count. The data belong to a study of technical replicates of blood from several donors. Profiled with immunoSEQ multiplex PCR; TCRdb holds only in-frame clones, not every one. Counted here are under 90,000 clones, roughly 97% occurring once; the ten biggest clones make up approximately 0.2%. V was pared by 4 bases and J by 4 bases, with 8 bases of the junction left unmatched. The CDR3 consists of 15 residues. CDR1 is MNHNS, CDR2 SASEGT, per germline. The rearrangement uses TRBV6-1 and TRBJ1-2, with 8 bases matching TRBD1. The sequence came from a human donor in good health. Sequenced material: T cells isolated from PBMCs. CDR3 sequence: CASSATRQGFYGYTF. In nucleotides, the CDR3 is TGTGCCAGCAGTGCGACGCGACAGGGGTTCTATGGCTACACCTTC.